This is a list of T cell receptor beta chains from one sample in a study of brain metastases from non-small cell lung cancer. Sequenced by immunoSEQ multiplex PCR; TCRdb stores in-frame clones only, minus some. This sample carries fewer than 2,500 clones, 85% to 90% of them seen once, and the ten largest clones take more than 6.5%. Sequencing was done on a sample of primary lung tumor tissue. All receptors come from a donor at least 40 years old with non-small cell lung cancer. Each CDR3 is given with its conserved first and last residue. The order of the fields is J gene, V gene, D gene, clone size, CDR3 protein, CDR3 DNA. A D gene is named only where the DNA matches it firmly. The listing skips clone size in some rows; elsewhere it reads once, few, many or a size class.

TRBJ2-3	TRBV3-1/TRBV3-2	.	.	CASSQGLTPPDTQYF	TGTGCCAGCAGCCAAGGATTAACTCCCCCAGATACGCAGTATTTT
TRBJ2-2	TRBV5-1	.	.	CASSSQGDTGELFF	TGCGCCAGCAGCTCCCAAGGGGACACCGGGGAGCTGTTTTTT
TRBJ1-2	TRBV3-1/TRBV3-2	.	.	CASSPGRANYGYTF	TGTGCCAGCAGTCCGGGGCGAGCTAACTATGGCTACACCTTC
TRBJ2-1	TRBV18	.	.	CASSHSPGGKFF	TGTGCCAGCTCCCATAGCCCGGGGGGCAAGTTCTTC
TRBJ1-1	TRBV7-3	.	.	CASSPIGGGEAFF	TGTGCCAGCAGCCCAATTGGGGGAGGTGAAGCTTTCTTT
TRBJ2-3	TRBV28	.	.	CASRLRADTQYF	TGTGCCAGCAGACTCAGGGCAGATACGCAGTATTTT
TRBJ2-7	TRBV21-1	.	.	CASSKCGTGGYEQYF	TGTGCCAGCAGCAAATGCGGGACAGGGGGATACGAGCAGTACTTC
TRBJ2-3	TRBV25-1	.	.	CATQGDADTQYF	TGTGCCACTCAGGGTGATGCAGATACGCAGTATTTT
TRBJ2-2	TRBV14	.	.	CASSQVDDLWATGELFF	TGTGCCAGCAGCCAAGTTGATGACCTTTGGGCCACCGGGGAGCTGTTTTTT
TRBJ1-4	TRBV18	.	.	CASSPQQGNEKLFF	TGTGCCAGCTCACCACAACAGGGAAATGAAAAACTGTTTTTT
TRBJ1-6	TRBV30	.	.	CAFRVGEEQSNSPLHF	TGTGCTTTTCGGGTCGGGGAGGAACAGAGTAATTCACCCCTCCACTTT
TRBJ2-5	TRBV7-3	.	.	CASSLGNQETQYF	TGTGCCAGCAGCTTAGGGAATCAAGAGACCCAGTACTTC
TRBJ1-2	TRBV7-2	.	.	CASSSVREANYGYTF	TGTGCCAGCAGCTCCGTAAGGGAAGCTAACTATGGCTACACCTTC
TRBJ1-1	TRBV11-3	.	.	CASSPTGIMNTEAFF	TGTGCCAGTAGCCCCACCGGGATTATGAACACTGAAGCTTTCTTT
TRBJ1-6	TRBV19	TRBD1	.	CATKDRDNSPLHF	TGTGCCACCAAGGACAGGGACAATTCACCCCTCCACTTT
TRBJ2-3	TRBV29-1	TRBD2	.	CSVEIGLAGETLTDTQYF	TGCAGCGTTGAAATTGGACTAGCGGGAGAGACCCTCACAGATACGCAGTATTTT
TRBJ1-1	TRBV12-3/TRBV12-4	TRBD1	.	CASILTGDGEAFF	TGTGCCAGCATACTAACAGGGGATGGTGAAGCTTTCTTT
TRBJ2-2	TRBV12-3/TRBV12-4	.	.	CATKNHPAGELFF	TGTGCCACAAAAAATCATCCGGCCGGGGAGCTGTTTTTT
TRBJ2-5	TRBV11-1	.	.	CASSAGYQETQYF	TGTGCCAGCAGCGCGGGGTACCAAGAGACCCAGTACTTC
TRBJ1-2	TRBV6-1	.	.	CASSEGGQYYGYTF	TGTGCCAGCAGTGAAGGAGGGCAGTACTATGGCTACACCTTC
TRBJ2-5	TRBV2	.	.	CASSWDRETQYF	TGTGCCAGCAGTTGGGACCGAGAGACCCAGTACTTC
TRBJ2-5	TRBV7-8	TRBD1	.	CASRVRDRGETQYF	TGTGCCAGCAGAGTAAGGGACAGGGGAGAGACCCAGTACTTC
TRBJ2-5	TRBV3-1/TRBV3-2	.	.	CASSHGDNDEAQYF	TGTGCCAGCAGCCACGGGGACAACGATGAGGCCCAGTACTTC
TRBJ1-2	TRBV19	TRBD1	.	CASSIGQGPYGYTF	TGTGCCAGTAGTATCGGACAGGGTCCTTATGGCTACACCTTC
TRBJ1-1	TRBV6-5	TRBD1	.	CASSYRWTGLNTEAFF	TGTGCCAGCAGTTACCGGTGGACAGGGCTGAACACTGAAGCTTTCTTT
TRBJ1-2	TRBV6-2/TRBV6-3	.	.	CASSNPEPYGYTF	TGTGCCAGCAGTAACCCGGAACCCTATGGCTACACCTTC
TRBJ1-6	TRBV6-6	.	.	CASGGRSSYNSPLHF	TGTGCCAGCGGAGGACGTAGCTCCTATAATTCACCCCTCCACTTT
TRBJ1-4	TRBV20-1	.	few	CSASRGANEKLFF	TGCAGTGCTAGTAGGGGTGCTAATGAAAAACTGTTTTTT
TRBJ2-7	TRBV19	.	.	CASSMPNLETRAEQYF	TGTGCCAGTAGTATGCCCAATTTGGAGACCAGGGCGGAGCAGTACTTC
TRBJ1-2	TRBV12-3/TRBV12-4	.	.	CASSSEGYGYTF	TGTGCCAGCAGTTCCGAAGGCTATGGCTACACCTTC
TRBJ1-2	TRBV5-5	.	.	CASSPSDSANYGYTF	TGTGCCAGCAGCCCCTCCGACAGTGCTAACTATGGCTACACCTTC
TRBJ1-1	TRBV12-3/TRBV12-4	TRBD1	.	CASSLYRGTEAFF	TGTGCTAGCAGTTTGTACAGGGGAACTGAAGCTTTCTTT
TRBJ2-3	TRBV27	.	.	CASSLIGSTDTQYF	TGTGCCAGCAGTTTAATCGGCTCCACAGATACGCAGTATTTT
TRBJ1-6	TRBV5-1	.	.	CASSLEISSPLHF	TGCGCCAGCAGCTTAGAAATTTCCTCACCCCTCCACTTT
TRBJ2-7	TRBV7-8	.	.	CASSTQTAYEQYF	TGTGCCAGCAGCACTCAGACAGCCTACGAGCAGTACTTC
TRBJ1-2	TRBV6-5	.	.	CASSFGLWEGYTF	TGTGCCAGCAGTTTTGGTCTTTGGGAAGGCTACACCTTC
TRBJ1-2	TRBV5-1	TRBD1	.	CASSSTTGGRYTF	TGCGCCAGCAGCTCGACTACAGGGGGTCGCTACACCTTC
TRBJ2-7	TRBV11-1	.	.	CASSLVTAPSYEQYF	TGTGCTAGCAGCTTAGTGACGGCGCCCTCCTACGAGCAGTACTTC
TRBJ1-4	TRBV18	.	few	CASSPSDGRTNEKLFF	TGTGCCAGCTCACCGTCGGACGGCCGAACTAATGAAAAACTGTTTTTT
TRBJ1-1	TRBV10-3	.	.	CAISESSGSTEAFF	TGTGCCATCAGTGAGTCGTCGGGATCCACTGAAGCTTTCTTT
TRBJ2-2	TRBV12-3/TRBV12-4	.	.	CASSFNTGELFF	TGTGCCAGCAGTTTCAACACCGGGGAGCTGTTTTTT
TRBJ1-5	TRBV4-2	.	.	CASSQDSKNQPQHF	TGTGCCAGCAGCCAAGACAGTAAAAATCAGCCCCAGCATTTT
TRBJ1-1	TRBV7-2	.	.	CASSTSNGRIEAFF	TGTGCCAGCAGCACCTCTAATGGCCGCATTGAAGCTTTCTTT
TRBJ1-2	TRBV18	.	.	CASSPLMTGGGYTF	TGTGCCAGCTCACCACTCATGACAGGAGGAGGCTACACCTTC
TRBJ1-3	TRBV19	.	.	CASSPQATGNTIYF	TGTGCCAGTAGTCCACAAGCTACTGGAAACACCATATATTTT
TRBJ1-2	TRBV7-2	.	.	CASSLREAGRIGYTF	TGTGCCAGCAGCTTAAGGGAGGCAGGGCGTATTGGCTACACCTTC
TRBJ1-2	TRBV24-1	TRBD1	.	CATSGQGAKGYTF	TGTGCCACCTCTGGGCAGGGGGCGAAAGGCTACACCTTC
TRBJ2-7	TRBV2	.	.	CASETGTSSYEQYF	TGTGCCAGCGAAACCGGGACTTCATCCTATGAGCAGTACTTC
TRBJ2-2	TRBV4-1	.	.	CASNPAGRAGELFF	TGCGCCAGCAACCCTGCCGGTCGCGCCGGGGAGCTGTTTTTT
TRBJ1-5	TRBV30	.	.	CAWSRQDNQPQHF	TGTGCCTGGAGTCGTCAGGACAATCAGCCCCAGCATTTT
TRBJ1-5	TRBV18	TRBD1	.	CASSPTGPTSNSNQPQHF	TGTGCCAGCTCCCCGACAGGGCCAACCTCTAATAGCAATCAGCCCCAGCATTTT
TRBJ1-3	TRBV2	.	.	CASSEAEGNTIYF	TGTGCCAGCAGTGAAGCGGAAGGAAACACCATATATTTT
TRBJ1-2	TRBV7-8	.	once	CASSLGSANYGYTF	TGTGCCAGCAGCTTAGGTTCAGCGAACTATGGCTACACCTTC
TRBJ1-2	TRBV11-3	.	.	CASSLDPRAGYTF	TGTGCCAGCAGCTTAGATCCCAGGGCCGGCTACACCTTC
TRBJ1-2	TRBV30	TRBD1	.	CAWSWDRLNYGYTF	TGTGCCTGGAGTTGGGACAGGCTTAACTATGGCTACACCTTC